This T cell receptor beta chain was profiled in a study of control samples from healthy donors and cancer patients. The table came from immunoSEQ multiplex PCR; TCRdb's copy has only in-frame clones and leaves some out. This sample yields some 150,000 clones, of which 90% to 95% are seen a single time; 13% to 15% belongs to the top ten. V lost 6 bases and J lost 11; bases outside the gene matches: 15. The CDR3 is 15 residues long. CDR1 is MDHEN, CDR2 SYDVKM, per germline. Sequenced sample: PBMCs. The clonotype was recovered from a man between 60 and 70 years old with colorectal cancer. The chain has TRBV28 and TRBJ1-1; TRBD1 matches at 10 bases. The CDR3 protein is CASSLLGTGDVGAFF. In DNA, the CDR3 is TGTGCCAGCAGCTTACTCGGGACAGGGGACGTAGGGGCTTTCTTT.